This TCR beta chain is from a study of post-analysis software for immune sequencing data. For the study at large: The disease courses spanned relapsing-remitting, secondary progressive and progressive-relapsing forms of multiple sclerosis. Points from the study as a whole: Under the F measure, samples that were prepared in one batch clustered strongly together. In multiple sclerosis, normalized Chao1 diversity was significantly below that of controls. Elevated frequency relative to controls characterized roughly five TRBV segments in patients, TRBV5-6, TRBV5-1 and TRBV20-1 among them.

Germline CDR1 DFQATT, CDR2 SNEGSKA (reference sequence). CDR3 length: 15 amino acids. V trimming: 6 bases; J trimming: 0 bases; junction bases outside the gene matches: 7. As regards this clonotype: Its specificity is unknown.

Every TCR beta cDNA library bore unique molecular identifiers. The T cell input of roughly 0.9 to 11 million gave roughly 500,000 cDNA molecules. TCRdb re-derived calls from the PCR reads in MiXCR, one entry per CDR3 protein. The top ten clones hold around 0.56% of a sample with hundreds of thousands of distinct CDR3 sequences, less than 35% of them seen once. The sequencing sample was made of blood. V and J are TRBV20-1 and TRBJ2-5; TRBD2 matches 10 bases. This receptor was obtained from a girl between 10 and 17 years old with multiple sclerosis. Written as DNA, the CDR3 is TGCAGTGCCCCGAGCGGGGGGGGGTACCAAGAGACCCAGTACTTC. Amino acids: CSAPSGGGYQETQYF.